This TCR beta chain was sequenced for a study of low-dose radiotherapy and immunotherapy resistance in tumors. Study-level background: 1 Gy per fraction was delivered to Cohort 2 every two weeks, for 13 Gy total over 26 weeks. A dose of 300 mg of oral aspirin was taken by patients daily for four cycles from cycle 1 day 1.

Primers targeting TRAV and TRBV primed first-strand cDNA, covering alpha and beta chains. The TCRs were subjected to amplification over around 18 PCR cycles employing a constant-region primer in conjunction with a V-primer adapter. In vitro transcription served to amplify the mRNA that had been isolated. TCRdb used MiXCR to reprocess the reads, holding one entry per CDR3 protein. The data contain 100,000 or so distinct CDR3 sequences, around 21% of them singletons. Many counts were recorded for this clonotype. V dropped 5 bases and J dropped 5 bases, with 11 bases sitting between them. The CDR3 is made up of 13 amino acids. Germline V lookup: CDR1 MNHNS, CDR2 SASEGT. Sample time point: after trial treatment. The treatment: LDRT plus nivolumab, ipilimumab, low-dose cyclophosphamide and aspirin (RACIN trial). The presence of advanced solid tumors lacking tumor-infiltrating lymphocytes characterized eligible patients.

The clonotype was recovered from a male donor with prostate cancer. The sample here was PBMCs, taken after low-dose radiotherapy plus immunotherapy. The chain carries TRBV6-1 and TRBJ2-3; TRBD1 might be the D (6 bases). The DNA of the CDR3 is TGTGCCAGCAGTAGACAGGTGGGAGATACGCAGTATTTT. Translated: CASSRQVGDTQYF.